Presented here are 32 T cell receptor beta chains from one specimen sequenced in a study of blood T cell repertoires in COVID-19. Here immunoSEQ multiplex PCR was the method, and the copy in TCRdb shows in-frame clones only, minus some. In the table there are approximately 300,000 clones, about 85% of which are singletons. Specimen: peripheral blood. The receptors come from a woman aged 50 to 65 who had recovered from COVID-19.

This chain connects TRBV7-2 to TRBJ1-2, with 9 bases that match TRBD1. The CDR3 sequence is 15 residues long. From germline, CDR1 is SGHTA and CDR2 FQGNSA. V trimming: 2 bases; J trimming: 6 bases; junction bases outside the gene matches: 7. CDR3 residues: CASSLLPGQGDGYTF. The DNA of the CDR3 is TGTGCCAGCAGCTTACTCCCGGGACAGGGTGATGGCTACACCTTC.

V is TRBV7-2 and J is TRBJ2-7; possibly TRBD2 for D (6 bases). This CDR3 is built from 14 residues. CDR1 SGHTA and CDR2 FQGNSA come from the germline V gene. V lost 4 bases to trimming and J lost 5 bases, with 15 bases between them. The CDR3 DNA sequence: TGTGCCAGCAGCTACAAGGGAGGTCCCCACGAGCAGTACTTC. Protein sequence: CASSYKGGPHEQYF. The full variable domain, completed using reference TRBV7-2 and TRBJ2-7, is GAGVSQSPSNKVTEKGKDVELRCDPISGHTALYWYRQSLGQGLEFLIYFQGNSAPDKSGLPSDRFSAERTGGSVSTLTIQRTQQEDSAVYLCASSYKGGPHEQYFGPGTRLTVT.

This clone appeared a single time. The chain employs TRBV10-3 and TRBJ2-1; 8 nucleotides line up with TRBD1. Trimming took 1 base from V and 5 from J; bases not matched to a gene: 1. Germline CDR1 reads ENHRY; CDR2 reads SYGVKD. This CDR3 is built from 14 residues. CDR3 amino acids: CAISEWGQDNEQFF. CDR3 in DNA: TGTGCCATCAGTGAGTGGGGACAGGACAATGAGCAGTTCTTC.

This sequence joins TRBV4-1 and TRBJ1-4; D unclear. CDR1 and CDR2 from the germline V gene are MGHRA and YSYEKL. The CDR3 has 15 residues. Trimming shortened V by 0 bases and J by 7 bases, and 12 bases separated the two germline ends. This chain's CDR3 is CASSQEGGLGEKLFF. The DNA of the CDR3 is TGCGCCAGCAGCCAAGAAGGCGGGCTTGGTGAAAAACTGTTTTTT.

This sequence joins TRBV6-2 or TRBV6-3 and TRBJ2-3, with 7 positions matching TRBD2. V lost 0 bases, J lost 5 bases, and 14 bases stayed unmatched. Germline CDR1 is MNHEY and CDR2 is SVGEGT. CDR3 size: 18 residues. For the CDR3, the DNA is TGTGCCAGCAGTTACTCGACTTCTGGACTAGAGGTAGTAGATACGCAGTATTTT. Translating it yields CASSYSTSGLEVVDTQYF.

CDR3 residues: CASSLSTGNGYTF. CDR3 nucleotides: TGTGCCAGCAGCCTCTCCACAGGGAATGGCTACACCTTC. The chain combines TRBV12-3 or TRBV12-4 with TRBJ1-2, with D maybe TRBD1 (6 bases). The V end lost 6 bases, the J end lost 6 bases, and 14 bases lay between the germline ends. The CDR3 extends over 13 amino acids.

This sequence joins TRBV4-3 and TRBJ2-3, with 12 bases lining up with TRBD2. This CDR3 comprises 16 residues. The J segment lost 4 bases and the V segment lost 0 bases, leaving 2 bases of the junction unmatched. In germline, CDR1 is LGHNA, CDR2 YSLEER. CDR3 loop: CASSQDLAGGPDTQYF. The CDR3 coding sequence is TGCGCCAGCAGCCAAGATCTAGCGGGGGGGCCAGATACGCAGTATTTT.

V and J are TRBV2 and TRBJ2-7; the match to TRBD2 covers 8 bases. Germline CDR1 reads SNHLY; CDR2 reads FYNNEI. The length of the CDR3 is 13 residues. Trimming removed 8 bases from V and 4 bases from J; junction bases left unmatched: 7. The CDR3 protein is CASPTGGGYEQYF. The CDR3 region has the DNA TGTGCCAGCCCGACCGGGGGGGGTTACGAGCAGTACTTC.

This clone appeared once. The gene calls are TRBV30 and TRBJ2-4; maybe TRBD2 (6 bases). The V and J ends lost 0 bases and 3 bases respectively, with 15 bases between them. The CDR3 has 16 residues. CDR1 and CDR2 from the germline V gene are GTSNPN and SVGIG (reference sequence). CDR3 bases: TGTGCCTGGAGTGTTAGGGCGGGGATTCGCAAAAACATTCAGTACTTC. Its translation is CAWSVRAGIRKNIQYF.

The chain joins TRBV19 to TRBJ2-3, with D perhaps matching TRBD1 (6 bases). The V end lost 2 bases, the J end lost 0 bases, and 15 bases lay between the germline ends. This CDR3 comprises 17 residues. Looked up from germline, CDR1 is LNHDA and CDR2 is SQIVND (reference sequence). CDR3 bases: TGTGCCAGTAGTATACGTCCACAGGGTTCTAGCACAGATACGCAGTATTTT. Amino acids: CASSIRPQGSSTDTQYF.

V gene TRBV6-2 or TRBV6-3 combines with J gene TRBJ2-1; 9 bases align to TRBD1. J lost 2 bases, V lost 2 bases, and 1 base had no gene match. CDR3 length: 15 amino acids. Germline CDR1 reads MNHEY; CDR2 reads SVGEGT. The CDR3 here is CASSYTGGAYNEQFF. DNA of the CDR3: TGTGCCAGCAGTTACACAGGGGGCGCCTACAATGAGCAGTTCTTC.

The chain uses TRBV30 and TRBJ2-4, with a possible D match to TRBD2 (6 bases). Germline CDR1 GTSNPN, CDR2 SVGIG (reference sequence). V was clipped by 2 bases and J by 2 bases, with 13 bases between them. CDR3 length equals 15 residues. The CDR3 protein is CAWSRLGGSKNIQYF. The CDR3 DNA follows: TGTGCCTGGAGTCGCCTCGGGGGTTCCAAAAACATTCAGTACTTC.

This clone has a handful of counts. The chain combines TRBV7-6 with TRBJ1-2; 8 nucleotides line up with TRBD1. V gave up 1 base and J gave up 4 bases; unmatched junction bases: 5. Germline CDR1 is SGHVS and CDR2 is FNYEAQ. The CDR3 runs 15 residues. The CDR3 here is CASSLDAGGGYGYTF. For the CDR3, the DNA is TGTGCCAGCAGCTTAGATGCAGGGGGCGGCTATGGCTACACCTTC.

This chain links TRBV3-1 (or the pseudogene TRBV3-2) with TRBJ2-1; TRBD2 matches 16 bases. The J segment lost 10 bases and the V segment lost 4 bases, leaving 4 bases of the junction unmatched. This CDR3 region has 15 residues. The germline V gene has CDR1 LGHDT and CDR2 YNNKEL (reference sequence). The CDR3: CASSPPGLAGGEQFF. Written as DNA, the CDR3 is TGTGCCAGCAGCCCTCCGGGACTAGCGGGGGGGGAGCAGTTCTTC.

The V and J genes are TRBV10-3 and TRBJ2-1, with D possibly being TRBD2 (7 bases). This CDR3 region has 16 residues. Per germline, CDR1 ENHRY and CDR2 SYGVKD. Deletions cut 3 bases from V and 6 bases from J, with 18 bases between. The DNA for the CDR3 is TGTGCCATCAGTGAAGGGGGGGCGAGAGCCTCCAATGAGCAGTTCTTC. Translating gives CAISEGGARASNEQFF.

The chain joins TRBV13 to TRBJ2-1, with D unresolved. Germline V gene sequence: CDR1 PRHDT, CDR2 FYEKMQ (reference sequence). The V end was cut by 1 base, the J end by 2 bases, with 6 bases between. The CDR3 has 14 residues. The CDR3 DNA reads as TGTGCCAGCAGCTTAGCGGTTCCCTACAATGAGCAGTTCTTC. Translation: CASSLAVPYNEQFF.

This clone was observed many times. Here the CDR3 reads CASSLLQNNEKLFF. The CDR3 DNA reads TGTGCCAGCAGCTTGTTACAGAATAATGAAAAACTGTTTTTT. V gene TRBV5-6 combines with J gene TRBJ1-4, with D unresolved. This CDR3 has 14 residues. Trimming stripped 1 base from V and 4 bases from J, with 8 bases between. Germline values: CDR1 SGHDT, CDR2 YYEEEE.

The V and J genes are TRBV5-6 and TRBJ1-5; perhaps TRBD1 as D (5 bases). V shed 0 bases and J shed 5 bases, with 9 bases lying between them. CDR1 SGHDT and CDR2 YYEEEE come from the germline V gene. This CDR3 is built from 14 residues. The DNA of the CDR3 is TGTGCCAGCAGCTTGGTGGGGGGGGATCAGCCCCAGCATTTT. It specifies CASSLVGGDQPQHF.

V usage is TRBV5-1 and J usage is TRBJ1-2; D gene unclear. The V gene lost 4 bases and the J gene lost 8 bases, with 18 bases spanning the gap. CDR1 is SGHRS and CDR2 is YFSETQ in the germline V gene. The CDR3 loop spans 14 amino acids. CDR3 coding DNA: TGCGCCAGCAGCCTTCTTGGCGGGGAGGGAGGCTACACCTTC. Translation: CASSLLGGEGGYTF. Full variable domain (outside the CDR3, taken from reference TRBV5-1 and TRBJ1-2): KAGVTQTPRYLIKTRGQQVTLSCSPISGHRSVSWYQQTPGQGLQFLFEYFSETQRNKGNFPGRFSGRQFSNSRSEMNVSTLELGDSALYLCASSLLGGEGGYTFGSGTRLTVV.

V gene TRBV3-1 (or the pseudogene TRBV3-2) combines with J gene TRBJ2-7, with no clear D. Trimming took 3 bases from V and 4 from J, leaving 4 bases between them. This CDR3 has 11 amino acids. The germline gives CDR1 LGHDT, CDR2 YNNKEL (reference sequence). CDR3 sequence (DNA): TGTGCCAGCAGCCAGGCTTACGAGCAGTACTTC. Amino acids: CASSQAYEQYF.

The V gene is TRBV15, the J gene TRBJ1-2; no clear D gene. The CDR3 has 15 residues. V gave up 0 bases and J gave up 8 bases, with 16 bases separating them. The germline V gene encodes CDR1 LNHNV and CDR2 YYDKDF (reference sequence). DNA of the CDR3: TGTGCCACCAGCAGAGATCGGTCGACGGCGGGAGGCTACACCTTC. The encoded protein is CATSRDRSTAGGYTF.

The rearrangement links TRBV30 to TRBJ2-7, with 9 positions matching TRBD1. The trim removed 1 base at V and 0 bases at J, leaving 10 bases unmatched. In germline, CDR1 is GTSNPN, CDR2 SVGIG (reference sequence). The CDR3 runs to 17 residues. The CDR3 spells CAWSGGGTGILSYEQYF. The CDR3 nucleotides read TGTGCCTGGAGTGGAGGAGGGACAGGGATCCTCTCCTACGAGCAGTACTTC.

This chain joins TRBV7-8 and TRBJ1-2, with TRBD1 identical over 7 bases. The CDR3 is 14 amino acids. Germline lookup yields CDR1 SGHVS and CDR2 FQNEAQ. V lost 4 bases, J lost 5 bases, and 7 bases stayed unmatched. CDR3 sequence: CASSSSTGYYGYTF. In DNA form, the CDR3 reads TGTGCCAGCAGCTCCTCGACAGGGTATTATGGCTACACCTTC.

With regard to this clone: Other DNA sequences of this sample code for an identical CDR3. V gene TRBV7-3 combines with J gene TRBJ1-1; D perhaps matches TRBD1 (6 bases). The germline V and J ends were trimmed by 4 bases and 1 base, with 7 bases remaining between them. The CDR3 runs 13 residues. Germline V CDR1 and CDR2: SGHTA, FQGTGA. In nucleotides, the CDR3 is TGTGCCAGCAGCTCACAGGGGAACACTGAAGCTTTCTTT. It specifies CASSSQGNTEAFF.

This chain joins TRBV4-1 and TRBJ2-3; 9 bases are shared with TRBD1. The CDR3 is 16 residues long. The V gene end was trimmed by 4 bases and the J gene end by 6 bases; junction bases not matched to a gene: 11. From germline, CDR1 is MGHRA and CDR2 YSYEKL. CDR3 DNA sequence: TGCGCCAGCAGCCCTAGGGGACAGGGAGGAGTGGATACGCAGTATTTT. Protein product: CASSPRGQGGVDTQYF.

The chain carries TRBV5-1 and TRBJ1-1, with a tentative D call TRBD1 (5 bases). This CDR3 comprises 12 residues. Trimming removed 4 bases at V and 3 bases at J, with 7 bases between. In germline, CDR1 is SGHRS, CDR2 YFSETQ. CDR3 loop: CASSTGYTEAFF. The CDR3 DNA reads TGCGCCAGCAGCACAGGTTACACTGAAGCTTTCTTT.

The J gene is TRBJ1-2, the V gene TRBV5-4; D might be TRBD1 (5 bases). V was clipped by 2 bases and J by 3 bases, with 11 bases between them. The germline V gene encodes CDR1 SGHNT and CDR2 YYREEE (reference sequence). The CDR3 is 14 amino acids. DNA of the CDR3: TGTGCCAGCAGCTTCGGGGGGGATCACTATGGCTACACCTTC. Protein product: CASSFGGDHYGYTF.

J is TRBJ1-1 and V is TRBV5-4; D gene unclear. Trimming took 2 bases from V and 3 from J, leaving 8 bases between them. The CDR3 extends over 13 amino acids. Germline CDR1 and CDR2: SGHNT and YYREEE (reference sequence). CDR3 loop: CASSFIGDTEAFF. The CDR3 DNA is TGTGCCAGCAGCTTCATCGGGGACACTGAAGCTTTCTTT.

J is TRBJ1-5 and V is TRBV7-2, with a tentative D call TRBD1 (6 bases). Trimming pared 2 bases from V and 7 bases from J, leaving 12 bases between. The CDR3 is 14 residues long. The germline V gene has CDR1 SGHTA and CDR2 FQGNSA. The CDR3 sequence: CASSLRTAKQPQHF. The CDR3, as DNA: TGTGCCAGCAGCTTAAGGACAGCCAAACAGCCCCAGCATTTT.

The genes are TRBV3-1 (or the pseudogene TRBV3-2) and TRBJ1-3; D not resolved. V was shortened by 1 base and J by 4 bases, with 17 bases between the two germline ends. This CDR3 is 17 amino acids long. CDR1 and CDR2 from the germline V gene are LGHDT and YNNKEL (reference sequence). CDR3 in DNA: TGTGCCAGCAGCCAAGCTCACACCATCATCAGGGGAAACACCATATATTTT. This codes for CASSQAHTIIRGNTIYF.

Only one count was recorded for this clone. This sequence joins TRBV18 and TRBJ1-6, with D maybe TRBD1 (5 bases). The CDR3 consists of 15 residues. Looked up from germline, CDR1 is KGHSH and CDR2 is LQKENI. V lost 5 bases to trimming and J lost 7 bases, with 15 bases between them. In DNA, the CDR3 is TGTGCCAGCTCATCCTCAGGGACTTCCAATTCACCCCTCCACTTT. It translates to CASSSSGTSNSPLHF.

The CDR3 bases are TGTGCCAGCAGCCAAGTACAGGGCGGCGGGGAGCTGTTTTTT. This gives the protein CASSQVQGGGELFF. The J gene is TRBJ2-2, the V gene TRBV3-1 (or the pseudogene TRBV3-2); perhaps TRBD1 as D (6 bases). This CDR3 comprises 14 residues. Germline V gene sequence: CDR1 LGHDT, CDR2 YNNKEL (reference sequence). The ends were cut back, 1 base at V and 7 bases at J, with 10 bases in the middle.